The entry below gives a single T cell receptor beta chain sequence along with its context. Its antigen remains unidentified. At least two post-ART and at least one pre-ART PBMC sample were available for each donor. Participants with HIV, all of them, were treated in the United States. These data come from a study of long-term antiretroviral therapy in people with HIV. General observations from the study: Transplant-donor-level diversity was not reached after ART, though diversity increased. Pre-ART clonal expansion yielded clones that dominated the repertoire at all time points.

CDR1 and CDR2 (germline): SEHNR, FQNEAQ (reference sequence). The V gene end was trimmed by 3 bases and the J gene end by 2 bases; junction bases not matched to a gene: 2. This CDR3 spans 17 amino acids. Running of the v3.0 immunoSEQ assay took place at survey level. This table comes from immunoSEQ multiplex PCR, and its TCRdb copy is limited to in-frame clones, with some not included. The sample shows roughly 10,000 clones, about four fifths of them seen only once. The sample here was unsorted PBMCs, taken 1.8 years after starting antiretroviral therapy. The rearrangement joins TRBV7-9 to TRBJ2-3; 16 nucleotides agree with TRBD2. The TCR comes from a man aged 40-49 years with HIV. The DNA of the CDR3 is TGTGCCAGCAGCTTGGGGACTAGCGGGAGGGCCACAGATACGCAGTATTTT. This gives the protein CASSLGTSGRATDTQYF.